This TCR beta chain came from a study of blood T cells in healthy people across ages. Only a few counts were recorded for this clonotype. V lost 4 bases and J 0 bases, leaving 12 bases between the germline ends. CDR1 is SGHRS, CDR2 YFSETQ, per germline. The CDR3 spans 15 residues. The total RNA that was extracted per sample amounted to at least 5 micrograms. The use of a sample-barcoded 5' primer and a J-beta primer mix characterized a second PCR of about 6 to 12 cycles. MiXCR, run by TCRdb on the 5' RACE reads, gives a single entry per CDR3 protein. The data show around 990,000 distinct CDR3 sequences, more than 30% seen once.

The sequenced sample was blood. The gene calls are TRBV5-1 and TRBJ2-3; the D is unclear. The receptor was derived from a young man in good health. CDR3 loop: CASSPDPSSTDTQYF. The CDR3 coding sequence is TGCGCCAGCAGCCCGGACCCAAGTAGCACAGATACGCAGTATTTT.